The source of this T cell receptor beta chain is a study of spatial heterogeneity in lung cancer (dated by TCRdb to the late 2010s). A note on the overall study: Beta-chain transcripts were consistently detected in greater numbers than alpha-chain transcripts, which likely reflects a higher abundance of beta-chain transcripts. In non-small cell lung cancer, the study quantitatively compared TCR alpha and beta repertoires across several tumor regions, matched nontumor lung, and blood. In the raw uncorrected reads, each unique combination of TCR and UMI appeared more than ten times on average. Nonsynonymous mutation counts, determined by whole-exome sequencing of tumor tissue, were related to TCR repertoire features. Both alpha and beta chains were TCR-sequenced in samples taken at surgery, namely 220 tumor regions, more than 62 matched nontumor lung samples and about 58 PBMC samples.

Deletion took 3 bases off V and 6 bases off J, with a span of 11 bases between the germline ends. The cysteine opens and the phenylalanine closes a CDR3 of 13 amino acids. CDR3 DNA only is kept here, 39 bases in frame from base 1. Via the germline V gene (reference sequence), CDR1 is MNHEY and CDR2 SMNVEV. The library was generated by 5' RACE. The sample was run on a NextSeq 500. To allow correction of PCR and sequencing errors, the TCR library protocol tagged every TCR cDNA molecule with a unique molecular identifier. On the authors' methods: TCR identification, UMI-based error correction and CDR3 extraction were all carried out with Decombinator tools. TCRs above a frequency of 2 per 1,000, corresponding to the top 1% of the tumor frequency distribution, were defined as expanded. Renyi diversity was computed with the R vegan package after each repertoire had been subsampled 100 times to 5,000 TCRs. CDR3 similarity networks were built from amino acid triplet string-kernel similarity, connecting CDR3s with pairwise similarity above 0.82. TCRdb handled the public reads itself, with Q25 trimming in fastp and clone calling in MiXCR, and kept productive beta chains. Entries that share a CDR3 protein sequence are merged under the most common genes and DNA. These V and J calls are TCRdb output, not the study's own analysis. The sample records around 48,000 distinct CDR3 sequences, approximately 5% of which are singletons. The biggest ten clones account for 11% of the sample.

Reading the label with the study, this specimen's time point is: sample taken at primary tumor resection. For TCR sequencing, whole RNA was extracted from tumor and nontumor lung tissue, or from cryopreserved PBMC samples, and no cell sorting was done. The donors were fewer than 90 patients from the lung TRACERx cohort who had early-stage, untreated non-small cell lung cancer. Only patients with enough RNA available from two or more tumor regions were chosen for TCR sequencing. What the work shows at the level of the full study, not this receptor alone: Additional single-cell paired TCR alpha and beta sequencing was considered necessary to confirm, at a functional level, the hypothesis that regional TCRs recognize regional mutations. Ubiquitous expanded tumor TCRs showed up in blood more often at tumor resection than at routine follow-up.

Many counts were recorded for this clonotype. What this receptor recognizes is not known. Per-base quality was not reported, and no clone a single base away is much larger than it. The sequence was obtained from a male donor with early-stage non-small cell lung cancer. Material: PBMCs, obtained at surgery. The chain couples TRBV27 to TRBJ1-2; TRBD1 is perhaps the D gene, given 6 matching bases. Here is the DNA: TGTGCCAGCAGTTTTGGGGGGGCGGATGGCTACACCTTC. Translated, this is CASSFGGADGYTF.